Included here is one T cell receptor (beta chain) sequence, with context. As originally analysed: Amplification of reference gene primers was used by the study to estimate nucleated cell counts. TCRdb's table, derived via immunoSEQ multiplex PCR, lists solely in-frame clones and lacks some. V, J and clone size derive from that table, while D and trimming were established from the DNA sequence. This table has fewer than 200,000 clones, roughly 87% appearing once. Seattle-derived patients entered the study during active infection and were followed longitudinally. This sample was included in a study of blood T cell repertoires in COVID-19. Germline V gives CDR1 LGHDT, CDR2 YNNKEL (reference sequence). The CDR3 length is 16 residues. Trimming took 3 bases from V and 2 from J; bases not matched to a gene: 8.

The TCR originated in a woman aged 70-85 years with COVID-19, enrolled during active disease. J is TRBJ2-7 and V is TRBV3-1 (or the pseudogene TRBV3-2); 9 nucleotides line up with TRBD2. Sequencing was performed on peripheral blood. The CDR3 here is CASSHNGLAQAYEQYF. The CDR3, as DNA: TGTGCCAGCAGCCACAATGGACTAGCGCAAGCCTACGAGCAGTACTTC.